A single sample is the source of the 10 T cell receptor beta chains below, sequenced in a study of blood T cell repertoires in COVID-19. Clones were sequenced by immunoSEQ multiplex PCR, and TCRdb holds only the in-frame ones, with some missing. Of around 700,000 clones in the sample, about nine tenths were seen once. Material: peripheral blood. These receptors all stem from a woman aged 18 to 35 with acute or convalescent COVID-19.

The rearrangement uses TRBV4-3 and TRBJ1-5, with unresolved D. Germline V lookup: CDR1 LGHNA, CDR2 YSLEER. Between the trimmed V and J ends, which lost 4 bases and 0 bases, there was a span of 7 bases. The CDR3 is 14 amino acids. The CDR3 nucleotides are TGCGCCAGCAGCCCATTCGGTAGCAATCAGCCCCAGCATTTT. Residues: CASSPFGSNQPQHF.

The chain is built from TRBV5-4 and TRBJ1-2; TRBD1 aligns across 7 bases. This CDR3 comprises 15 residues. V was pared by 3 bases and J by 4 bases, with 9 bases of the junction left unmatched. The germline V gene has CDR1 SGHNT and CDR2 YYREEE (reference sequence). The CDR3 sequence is CASSSSGQDFYGYTF. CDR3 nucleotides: TGTGCCAGCAGCTCTTCCGGACAGGATTTCTATGGCTACACCTTC.

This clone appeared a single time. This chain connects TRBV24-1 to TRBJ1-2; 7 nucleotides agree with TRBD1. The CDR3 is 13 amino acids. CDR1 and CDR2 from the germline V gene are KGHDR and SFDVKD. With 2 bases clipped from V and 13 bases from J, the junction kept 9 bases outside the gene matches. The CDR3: CATSDSQGQSPTF. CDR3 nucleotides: TGTGCCACCAGTGATTCTCAGGGACAGTCTCCCACCTTC.

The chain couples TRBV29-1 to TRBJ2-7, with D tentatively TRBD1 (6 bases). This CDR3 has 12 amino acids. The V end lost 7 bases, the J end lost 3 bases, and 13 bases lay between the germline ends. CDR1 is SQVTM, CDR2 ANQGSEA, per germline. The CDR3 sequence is CSAATGYYEQYF. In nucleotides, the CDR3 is TGCAGCGCCGCAACAGGGTACTACGAGCAGTACTTC.

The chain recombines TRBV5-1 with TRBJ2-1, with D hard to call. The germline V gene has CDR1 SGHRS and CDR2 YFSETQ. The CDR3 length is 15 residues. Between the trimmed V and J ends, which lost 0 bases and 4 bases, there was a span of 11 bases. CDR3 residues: CASSLAGPPYNEQFF. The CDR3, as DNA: TGCGCCAGCAGCTTGGCGGGTCCCCCTTACAATGAGCAGTTCTTC.

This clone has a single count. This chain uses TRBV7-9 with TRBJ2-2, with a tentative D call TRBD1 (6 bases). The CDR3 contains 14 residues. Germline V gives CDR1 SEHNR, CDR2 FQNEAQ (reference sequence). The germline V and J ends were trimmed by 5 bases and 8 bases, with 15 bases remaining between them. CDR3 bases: TGTGCCAGCAGCCCTGGACAGCCTGGGGGGGAGCTGTTTTTT. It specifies CASSPGQPGGELFF.

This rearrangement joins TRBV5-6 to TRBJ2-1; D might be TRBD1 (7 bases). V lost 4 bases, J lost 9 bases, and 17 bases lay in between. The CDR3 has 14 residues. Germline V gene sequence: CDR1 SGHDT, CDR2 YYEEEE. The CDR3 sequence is CASSLTGTRGEQFF. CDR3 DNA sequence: TGTGCCAGCAGCCTGACAGGGACTCGGGGTGAGCAGTTCTTC.

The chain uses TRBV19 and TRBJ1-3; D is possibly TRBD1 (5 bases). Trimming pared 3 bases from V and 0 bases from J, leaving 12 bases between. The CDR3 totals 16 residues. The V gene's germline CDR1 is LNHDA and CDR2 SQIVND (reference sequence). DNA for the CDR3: TGTGCCAGTAGTATGGTGGGGCAGTTCTCTGGAAACACCATATATTTT. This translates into CASSMVGQFSGNTIYF.

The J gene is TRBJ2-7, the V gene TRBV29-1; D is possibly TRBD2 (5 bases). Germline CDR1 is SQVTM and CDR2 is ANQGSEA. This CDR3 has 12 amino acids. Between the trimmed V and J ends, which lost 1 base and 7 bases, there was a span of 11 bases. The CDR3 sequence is CSVEGGGREQYF. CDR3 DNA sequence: TGCAGCGTTGAAGGCGGCGGGCGGGAGCAGTACTTC.

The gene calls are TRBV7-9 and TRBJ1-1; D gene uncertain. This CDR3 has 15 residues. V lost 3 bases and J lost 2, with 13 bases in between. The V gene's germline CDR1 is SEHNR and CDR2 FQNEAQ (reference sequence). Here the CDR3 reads CASSLFGGSNTEAFF. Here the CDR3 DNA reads TGTGCCAGCAGCTTGTTTGGTGGGAGCAACACTGAAGCTTTCTTT.